This section outlines one T cell receptor beta chain sequence together with its context. Germline V gene lookup returns CDR1 SGDLS and CDR2 YYNGEE. This CDR3 has 20 residues. After removal of 3 bases from V and 0 bases from J, the junction contained 21 bases not matched to a gene. The data are from a study of blood T cell repertoires in COVID-19. Background on the study: There were acute and convalescent COVID-19 samples, and they came from the United States, Italy and Spain. PBMCs, B-cell-depleted T cells, or T cells were the source of the cDNA or gDNA that made up the material.

As processed by the authors: The assay estimated nucleated cells by amplifying reference gene primers. The assay was immunoSEQ multiplex PCR, and TCRdb's table has in-frame clones only and misses some. Clonal size and the V and J genes are those of that table, whereas D and trimming came from the DNA. Here the sample spans some 250,000 clones, 84% being singletons. The sequenced sample was peripheral blood. The chain joins TRBV9 to TRBJ2-7, with 7 bases identical to TRBD1. The source of this sequence is a man in his 60s with acute or convalescent COVID-19. The CDR3 bases are TGTGCCAGCAGCGCACAACCCCATTTGAGGGGACAGACAAGCTCCTACGAGCAGTACTTC. Translating it yields CASSAQPHLRGQTSSYEQYF.